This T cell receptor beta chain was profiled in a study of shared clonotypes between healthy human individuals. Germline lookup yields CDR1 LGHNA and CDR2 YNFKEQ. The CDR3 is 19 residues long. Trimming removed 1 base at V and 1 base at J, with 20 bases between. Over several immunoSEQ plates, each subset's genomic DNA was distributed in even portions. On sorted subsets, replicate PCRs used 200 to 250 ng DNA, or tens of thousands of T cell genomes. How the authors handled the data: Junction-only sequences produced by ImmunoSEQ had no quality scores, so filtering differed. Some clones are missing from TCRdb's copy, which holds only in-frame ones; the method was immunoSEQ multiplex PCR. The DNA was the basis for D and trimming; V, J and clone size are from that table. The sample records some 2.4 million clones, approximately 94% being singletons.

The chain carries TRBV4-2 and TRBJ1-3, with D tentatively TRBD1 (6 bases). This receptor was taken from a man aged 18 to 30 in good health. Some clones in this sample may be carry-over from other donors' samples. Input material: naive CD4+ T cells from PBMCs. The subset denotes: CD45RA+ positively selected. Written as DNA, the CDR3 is TGTGCCAGCAGCCAAGTTGGGGGCCCAGGGGTTATGTCTGGAAACACCATATATTTT. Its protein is CASSQVGGPGVMSGNTIYF.